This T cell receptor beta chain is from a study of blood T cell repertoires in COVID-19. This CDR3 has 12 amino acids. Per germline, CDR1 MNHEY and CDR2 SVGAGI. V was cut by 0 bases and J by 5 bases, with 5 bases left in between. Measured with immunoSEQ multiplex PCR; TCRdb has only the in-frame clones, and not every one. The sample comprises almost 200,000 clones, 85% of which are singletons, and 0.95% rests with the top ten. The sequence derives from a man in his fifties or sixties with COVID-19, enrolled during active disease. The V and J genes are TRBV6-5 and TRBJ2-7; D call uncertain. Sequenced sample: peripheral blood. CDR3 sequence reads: CASSYSRHEQYF. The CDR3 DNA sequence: TGTGCCAGCAGTTACTCGAGGCACGAGCAGTACTTC.